Listed below are T cell receptor beta chains from one sample, sequenced in a study of PD-1 blockade in classical Hodgkin lymphoma. Measured with immunoSEQ multiplex PCR; TCRdb has only the in-frame clones, and not every one. The data show roughly 140,000 clones, around 73% seen once. Specimen: peripheral blood mononuclear cells (PBMCs), collected before the second cycle of nivolumab. The receptors originated from a human donor with classical Hodgkin lymphoma. The CDR3 runs from the conserved cysteine through the conserved F or W. The D gene is left open where the match is weak. Expanded clones are given a class, and other clones once, few, many or no size at all.

cdr3_aa cdr3_nt d_call j_call clone_size v_call
CASSIGPRGSDTEAFF TGTGCCAGTAGTATAGGCCCCAGGGGCTCGGACACTGAAGCTTTCTTT NA TRBJ1-1 NA TRBV19
CASSRDSSYEQYF TGTGCCAGCTCACGGGACAGTTCCTACGAGCAGTACTTC TRBD1 TRBJ2-7 few TRBV18
CASSPYLAEQYF TGTGCCAGCAGCCCGTATCTTGCCGAGCAGTACTTC NA TRBJ2-7 NA TRBV6-1
CSVAGDERAGWDTQYF TGCAGCGTTGCGGGGGACGAAAGGGCGGGATGGGATACGCAGTATTTT NA TRBJ2-3 once TRBV29-1
CASTRNTEAFF TGTGCCAGCACACGGAACACTGAAGCTTTCTTT NA TRBJ1-1 NA TRBV6-5
CASSFLANTEAFF TGTGCCAGCAGCTTCTTAGCGAACACTGAAGCTTTCTTT NA TRBJ1-1 NA TRBV7-9
CASSQLTSGGTDTQYF TGCGCCAGCAGCCAACTGACTAGCGGGGGCACAGATACGCAGTATTTT TRBD2 TRBJ2-3 NA TRBV4-3
CASSAGQGYYEQYF TGTGCCAGCAGCGCTGGACAGGGATACTACGAGCAGTACTTC TRBD1 TRBJ2-7 NA TRBV9
CASSLVRDTEAFF TGTGCCAGCAGCTTGGTAAGGGACACTGAAGCTTTCTTT NA TRBJ1-1 NA TRBV7-9
CASSFSSGSYEQYF TGTGCCAGCAGCTTTAGTTCTGGGTCCTACGAGCAGTACTTC NA TRBJ2-7 NA TRBV11-2
CASSLSRVYSYEQYF TGTGCCAGCAGTTTATCCCGGGTGTACTCCTACGAGCAGTACTTC NA TRBJ2-7 NA TRBV28
CASTAPLGPQHF TGTGCCAGTACGGCTCCTCTGGGGCCCCAGCATTTT NA TRBJ1-5 NA TRBV19
CASSQSSREGARSQPQHF TGCGCCAGCAGTCAATCGTCCCGTGAAGGAGCCCGCAGTCAGCCCCAGCATTTT NA TRBJ1-5 NA TRBV23-1
CAISELSGGTGELFF TGTGCCATCAGTGAGTTATCAGGGGGCACCGGGGAGCTGTTTTTT TRBD1 TRBJ2-2 NA TRBV10-3
CASSKGLYPYNEQFF TGTGCCAGCAGTAAGGGACTTTATCCCTACAATGAGCAGTTCTTC NA TRBJ2-1 NA TRBV6-6
CASSETQLGSGNTIYF TGTGCCAGCAGTGAAACTCAGCTTGGCTCTGGAAACACCATATATTTT NA TRBJ1-3 NA TRBV6-1
CASLLRNEQFF TGTGCCAGCCTCCTACGGAATGAGCAGTTCTTC NA TRBJ2-1 NA TRBV6-5
CASSLWTSGAGSYEQYF TGTGCCAGCAGCTTATGGACTAGCGGGGCGGGTTCCTACGAGCAGTACTTC TRBD2 TRBJ2-7 NA TRBV7-9
CARDRGQGADTQYF TGTGCCCGAGACAGGGGGCAAGGTGCAGATACGCAGTATTTT TRBD1 TRBJ2-3 NA TRBV30
CASSSSSGTSGPHTYEQYF TGTGCCAGTAGTTCCTCCTCCGGGACTAGCGGGCCTCACACCTACGAGCAGTACTTC TRBD2 TRBJ2-7 NA TRBV19